This T cell receptor beta chain is drawn from a study of blood T cell repertoires in COVID-19. In the study overall: The study drew acute and convalescent COVID-19 samples from the United States, Italy and Spain. PBMCs, B-cell-depleted T cells, or T cells provided the cDNA or gDNA that made up the material.

CDR3 length: 14 residues. Trimming removed 3 bases at V and 2 bases at J, with 7 bases between. In germline, CDR1 is SGHVS, CDR2 FNYEAQ. In the authors' methods: Amplification with reference gene primers provided the estimates of nucleated cell counts. TCRdb's copy holds only in-frame clones and misses some; the assay was immunoSEQ multiplex PCR. V and J calls and clone size are copied from that table; D and trimming were computed from the DNA. This sample has just over 45,000 clones, with around 86% found just once. Sequences were obtained from peripheral blood. The chain has TRBV7-6 and TRBJ1-4; no reliable D call. The sequence was collected from a human donor in a cohort sampled during active COVID-19. CDR3 bases: TGTGCCAGCAGCTTTGAGGCGACTAATGAAAAACTGTTTTTT. Translated: CASSFEATNEKLFF.